Below, 5 T cell receptor beta chains from the same sample are listed, as sequenced in a study of blood T cell repertoires in COVID-19. TCRdb keeps only in-frame clones here, not all; method: immunoSEQ multiplex PCR. This sample has 350,000 to 450,000 clones, with more than 75% found just once. What was sequenced was peripheral blood. The source is a human donor in a cohort sampled during active COVID-19.

This chain connects TRBV10-2 to TRBJ2-3; D perhaps matches TRBD2 (6 bases). The V gene's germline CDR1 is WSHSY and CDR2 SAAADI. V lost 0 bases and J lost 5, with 12 bases in between. The CDR3 runs 15 residues. The CDR3 DNA reads TGCGCCAGCAGTGAGTCGACGGTCGGGGGAGATACGCAGTATTTT. It translates to CASSESTVGGDTQYF.

This clone has just one count. J is TRBJ1-5 and V is TRBV28; D is possibly TRBD1 (6 bases). This CDR3 has 15 amino acids. Germline V gene data show CDR1 as MDHEN and CDR2 as SYDVKM. V gave up 6 bases and J gave up 3 bases, with 15 bases separating them. Here the CDR3 reads CASRTRDTHNQPQHF. Here the CDR3 DNA reads TGTGCCAGCAGAACCCGGGACACTCACAATCAGCCCCAGCATTTT. Variable domain in full (rest from reference TRBV28 and TRBJ1-5): DVKVTQSSRYLVKRTGEKVFLECVQDMDHENMFWYRQDPGLGLRLIYFSYDVKMKEKGDIPEGYSVSREKKERFSLILESASTNQTSMYLCASRTRDTHNQPQHFGDGTRLSIL.

The V call is TRBV19, the J call TRBJ2-3; perhaps TRBD2 as D (5 bases). Germline values: CDR1 LNHDA, CDR2 SQIVND (reference sequence). The length of the CDR3 is 14 residues. V lost 10 bases and J lost 1, with 15 bases in between. The chain's CDR3 is CATQTGTGTDTQYF. In DNA form, the CDR3 reads TGTGCCACCCAAACGGGAACGGGCACAGATACGCAGTATTTT.

The genes are TRBV15 and TRBJ2-3; weak D call: TRBD2 (6 bases). CDR3 length: 15 residues. Germline-derived CDR1 and CDR2 are LNHNV and YYDKDF (reference sequence). Trimming stripped 0 bases from V and 4 bases from J, with 11 bases between. The CDR3 DNA is TGTGCCACCAGCAGAGATCTTCGGGAGTCAGATACGCAGTATTTT. This translates into CATSRDLRESDTQYF.

This rearrangement joins TRBV9 to TRBJ2-1, with D possibly being TRBD2 (5 bases). This CDR3 has 15 amino acids. Germline CDR1 and CDR2: SGDLS and YYNGEE. V was clipped by 1 base and J by 6 bases, with 14 bases between them. CDR3 nucleotide sequence: TGTGCCAGCAGCGTAAGCGGTCTAGCCGGCAATGAGCAGTTCTTC. Amino acid sequence: CASSVSGLAGNEQFF.